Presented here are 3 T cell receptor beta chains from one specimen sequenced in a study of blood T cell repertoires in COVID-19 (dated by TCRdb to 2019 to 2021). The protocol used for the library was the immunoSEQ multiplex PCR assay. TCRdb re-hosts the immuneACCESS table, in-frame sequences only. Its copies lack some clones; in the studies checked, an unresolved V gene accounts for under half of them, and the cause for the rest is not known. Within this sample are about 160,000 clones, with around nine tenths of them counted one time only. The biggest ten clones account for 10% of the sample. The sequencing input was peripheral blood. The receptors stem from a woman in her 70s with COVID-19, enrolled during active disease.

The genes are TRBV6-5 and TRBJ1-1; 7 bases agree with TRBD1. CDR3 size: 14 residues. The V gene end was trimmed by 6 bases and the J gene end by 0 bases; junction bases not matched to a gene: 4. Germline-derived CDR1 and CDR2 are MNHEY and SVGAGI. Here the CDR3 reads CASRLDRMNTEAFF. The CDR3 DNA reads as TGTGCCAGCAGGCTGGACAGGATGAACACTGAAGCTTTCTTT.

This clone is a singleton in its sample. CDR3 residues: CASSIRQGANIQYF. CDR3 bases: TGCGCCAGCAGCATACGACAGGGGGCGAACATTCAGTACTTC. This chain connects TRBV5-1 to TRBJ2-4; 10 bases align to TRBD1. V lost 4 bases, J lost 7 bases, and 5 bases stayed unmatched. CDR3 length equals 14 residues. Germline assignment: CDR1 SGHRS and CDR2 YFSETQ.

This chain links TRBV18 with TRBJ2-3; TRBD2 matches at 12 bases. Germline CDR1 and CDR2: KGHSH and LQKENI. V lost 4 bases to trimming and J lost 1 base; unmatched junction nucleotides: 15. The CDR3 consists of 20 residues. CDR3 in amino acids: CASSRNITKRLAGGTDTQYF. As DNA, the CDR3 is TGTGCCAGCTCACGGAATATCACCAAGCGACTAGCGGGGGGCACAGATACGCAGTATTTT.